Only a few counts were recorded for the clone carrying this T cell receptor (beta chain). Antigen: not known. The data stem from a study of blood T cells in healthy people across ages. Study-wide results and limits: From one million sequenced T cells, diversity estimates were lower bounds.

Together with a sample-barcoded 5' primer, a J-beta primer mix was included in a second PCR lasting 7 to 11 cycles. Each cDNA molecule, via a template-switch adaptor with 12 random nucleotides, was tagged. In TCRdb, the 5' RACE reads were re-called with MiXCR into one record per CDR3 protein. The profile shows 750,000 to 850,000 distinct CDR3 sequences, about 25% of them singletons. These records were also assigned to another study, of T cells of mothers and their children.

This TCR was recovered from a boy aged 5 to 17 in good health. The sequencing input was blood.

Here the CDR3 reads CASNGNQRGNLDCGYTF. The DNA of the CDR3 is TGTGCCAGCAACGGGAACCAAAGAGGGAACCTCGACTGTGGCTACACCTTC. The chain has TRBV2 and TRBJ1-2; D not resolved. The germline V gene has CDR1 SNHLY and CDR2 FYNNEI. The ends were cut back, 7 bases at V and 7 bases at J, with 28 bases in the middle. The length of the CDR3 is 17 residues.